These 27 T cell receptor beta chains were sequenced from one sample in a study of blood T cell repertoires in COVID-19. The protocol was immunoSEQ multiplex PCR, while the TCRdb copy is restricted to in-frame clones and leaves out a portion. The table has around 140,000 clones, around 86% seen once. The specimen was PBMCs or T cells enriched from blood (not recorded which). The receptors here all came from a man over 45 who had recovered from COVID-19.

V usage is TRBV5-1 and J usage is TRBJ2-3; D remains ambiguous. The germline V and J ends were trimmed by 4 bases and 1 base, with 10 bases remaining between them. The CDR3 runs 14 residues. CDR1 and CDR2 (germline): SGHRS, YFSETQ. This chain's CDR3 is CASSLPTGTDTQYF. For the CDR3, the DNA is TGCGCCAGCAGCCTCCCAACGGGCACAGATACGCAGTATTTT.

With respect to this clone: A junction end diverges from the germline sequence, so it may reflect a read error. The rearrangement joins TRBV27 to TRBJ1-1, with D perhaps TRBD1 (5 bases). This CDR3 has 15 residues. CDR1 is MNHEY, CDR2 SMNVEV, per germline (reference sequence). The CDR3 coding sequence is TGTGCCAGCAGTGGGATGGGTGGGGGGAACGCTGAAGCTTTCTTT. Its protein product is CASSGMGGGNAEAFF.

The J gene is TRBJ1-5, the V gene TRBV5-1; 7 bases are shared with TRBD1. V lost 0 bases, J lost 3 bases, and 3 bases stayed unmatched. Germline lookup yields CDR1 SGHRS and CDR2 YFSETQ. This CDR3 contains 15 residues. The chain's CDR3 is CASSLGQGNNQPQHF. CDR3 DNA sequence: TGCGCCAGCAGCTTGGGACAGGGTAACAATCAGCCCCAGCATTTT.

The CDR3 DNA is TGTGCCAGCACCACCAGGGCGGTATGGGACAGCTATGGCTACACCTTC. Translated, it gives CASTTRAVWDSYGYTF. The genes are TRBV6-6 and TRBJ1-2; 7 bases map to TRBD1. This CDR3 region has 16 residues. J was trimmed by 4 bases and V by 7 bases; bases with no gene match: 15. Germline lookup yields CDR1 MNHNY and CDR2 SVGAGI (reference sequence).

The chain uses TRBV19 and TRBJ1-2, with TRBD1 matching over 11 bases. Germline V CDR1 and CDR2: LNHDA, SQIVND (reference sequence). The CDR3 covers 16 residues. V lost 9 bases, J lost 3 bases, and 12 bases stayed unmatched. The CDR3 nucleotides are TGTGCCAGCCATATTGGCCGGGACAGGGGGGACTATGGCTACACCTTC. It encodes CASHIGRDRGDYGYTF.

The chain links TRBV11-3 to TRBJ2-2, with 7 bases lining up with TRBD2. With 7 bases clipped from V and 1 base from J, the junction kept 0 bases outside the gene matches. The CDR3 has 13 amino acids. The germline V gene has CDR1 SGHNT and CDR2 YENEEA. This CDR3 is CASKRGNTGELFF. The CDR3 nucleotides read TGTGCCAGCAAGCGGGGGAACACCGGGGAGCTGTTTTTT.

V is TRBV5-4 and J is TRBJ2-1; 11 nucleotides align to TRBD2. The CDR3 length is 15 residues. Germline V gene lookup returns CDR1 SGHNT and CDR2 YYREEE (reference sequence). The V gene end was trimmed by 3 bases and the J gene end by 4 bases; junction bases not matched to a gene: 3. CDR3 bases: TGTGCCAGCAGCTCCGGGACTAGCGGATACAATGAGCAGTTCTTC. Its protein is CASSSGTSGYNEQFF.

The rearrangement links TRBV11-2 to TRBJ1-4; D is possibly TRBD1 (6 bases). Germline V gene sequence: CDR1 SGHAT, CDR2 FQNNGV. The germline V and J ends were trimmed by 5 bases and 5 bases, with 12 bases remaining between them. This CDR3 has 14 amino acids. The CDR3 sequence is CASSRGQVNEKLFF. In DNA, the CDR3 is TGTGCCAGCAGCCGGGGACAAGTAAATGAAAAACTGTTTTTT.

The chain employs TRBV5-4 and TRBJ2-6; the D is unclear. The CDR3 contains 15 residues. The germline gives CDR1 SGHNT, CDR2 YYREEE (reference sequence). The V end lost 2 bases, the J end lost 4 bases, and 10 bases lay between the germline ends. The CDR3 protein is CASSFPGGGANVLTF. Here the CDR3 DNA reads TGTGCCAGCAGCTTCCCCGGCGGCGGGGCCAACGTCCTGACTTTC.

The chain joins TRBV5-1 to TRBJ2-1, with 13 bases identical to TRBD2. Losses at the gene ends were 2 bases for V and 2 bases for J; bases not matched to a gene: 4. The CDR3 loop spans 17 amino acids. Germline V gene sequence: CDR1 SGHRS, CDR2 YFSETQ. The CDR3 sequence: CASSFGLAGAAYNEQFF. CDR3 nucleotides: TGCGCCAGCAGCTTTGGACTAGCGGGAGCAGCCTACAATGAGCAGTTCTTC.

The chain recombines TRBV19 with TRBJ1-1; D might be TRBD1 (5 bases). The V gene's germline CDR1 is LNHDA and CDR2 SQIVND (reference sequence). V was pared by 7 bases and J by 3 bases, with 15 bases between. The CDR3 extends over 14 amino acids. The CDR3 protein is CASTPRTIHTEAFF. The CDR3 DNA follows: TGTGCCAGTACCCCCCGGACAATTCACACTGAAGCTTTCTTT.

CDR3 protein: CASSVPYSYEQYV. The DNA for the CDR3 is TGCGCCAGCAGTGTCCCCTACTCCTACGAGCAGTACGTC. V gene TRBV10-2 combines with J gene TRBJ2-7, with D hard to call. The CDR3 has 13 residues. The V end lost 4 bases, the J end lost 0 bases, and 7 bases lay between the germline ends. Per germline, CDR1 WSHSY and CDR2 SAAADI.

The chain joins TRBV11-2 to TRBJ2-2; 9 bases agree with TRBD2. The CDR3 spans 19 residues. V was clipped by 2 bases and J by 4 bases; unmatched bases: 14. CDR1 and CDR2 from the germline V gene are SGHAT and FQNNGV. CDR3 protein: CASSLSRRVAGDTTGELFF. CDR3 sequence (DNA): TGTGCCAGCAGCTTATCCCGCCGGGTAGCGGGGGATACCACCGGGGAGCTGTTTTTT. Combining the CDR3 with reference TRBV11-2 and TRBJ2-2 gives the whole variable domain EAGVAQSPRYKIIEKRQSVAFWCNPISGHATLYWYQQILGQGPKLLIQFQNNGVVDDSQLPKDRFSAERLKGVDSTLKIQPAKLEDSAVYLCASSLSRRVAGDTTGELFFGEGSRLTVL.

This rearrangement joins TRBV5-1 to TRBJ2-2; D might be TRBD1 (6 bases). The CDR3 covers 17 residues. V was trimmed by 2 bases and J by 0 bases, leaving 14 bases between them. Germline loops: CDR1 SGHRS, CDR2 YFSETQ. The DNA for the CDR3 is TGCGCCAGCAGCTTCCCCTGGACAGAATCGAACACCGGGGAGCTGTTTTTT. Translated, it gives CASSFPWTESNTGELFF.

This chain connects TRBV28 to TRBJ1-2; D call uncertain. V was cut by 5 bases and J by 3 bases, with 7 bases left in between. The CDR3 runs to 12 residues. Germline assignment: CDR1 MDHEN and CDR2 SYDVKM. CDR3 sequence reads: CASSGRHYGYTF. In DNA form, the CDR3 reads TGTGCCAGCAGTGGCAGGCACTATGGCTACACCTTC.

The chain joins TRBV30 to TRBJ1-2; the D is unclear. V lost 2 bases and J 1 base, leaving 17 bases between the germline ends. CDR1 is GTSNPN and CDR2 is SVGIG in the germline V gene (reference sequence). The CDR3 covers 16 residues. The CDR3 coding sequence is TGTGCCTGGAGTCGATTACCCAGCGGCCTTAACTATGGCTACACCTTC. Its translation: CAWSRLPSGLNYGYTF.

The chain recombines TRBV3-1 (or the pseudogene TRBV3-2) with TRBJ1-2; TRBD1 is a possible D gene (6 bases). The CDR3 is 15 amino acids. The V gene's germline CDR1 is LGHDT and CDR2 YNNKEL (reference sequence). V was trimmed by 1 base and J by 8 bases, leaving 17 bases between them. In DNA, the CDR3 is TGTGCCAGCAGCCAAGGTATCTCAGGGGATCGGGGCTACACCTTC. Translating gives CASSQGISGDRGYTF.

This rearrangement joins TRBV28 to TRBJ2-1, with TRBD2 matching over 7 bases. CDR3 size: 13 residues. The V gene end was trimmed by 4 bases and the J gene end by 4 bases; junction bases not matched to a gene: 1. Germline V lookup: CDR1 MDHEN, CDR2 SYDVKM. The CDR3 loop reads CASSSGGYNEQFF. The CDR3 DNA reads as TGTGCCAGCAGTTCGGGGGGTTACAATGAGCAGTTCTTC.

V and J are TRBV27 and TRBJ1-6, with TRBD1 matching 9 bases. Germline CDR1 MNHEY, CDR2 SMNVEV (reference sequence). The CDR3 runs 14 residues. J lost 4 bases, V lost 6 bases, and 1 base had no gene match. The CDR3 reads CASRGQGYNSPLHF. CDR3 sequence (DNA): TGTGCCAGCAGGGGACAGGGTTATAATTCACCCCTCCACTTT.

The CDR3 nucleotides are TGTGCCACCAGTGATTTGCAGTTCGGAGGCACCGGGGAGCTGTTTTTT. Translated, it gives CATSDLQFGGTGELFF. The chain joins TRBV24-1 to TRBJ2-2, with D possibly TRBD2 on 5 matching bases. The V gene's germline CDR1 is KGHDR and CDR2 SFDVKD. Trimming cost V 0 bases and J 4 bases, with 11 bases left between them. The CDR3 is made up of 16 amino acids.

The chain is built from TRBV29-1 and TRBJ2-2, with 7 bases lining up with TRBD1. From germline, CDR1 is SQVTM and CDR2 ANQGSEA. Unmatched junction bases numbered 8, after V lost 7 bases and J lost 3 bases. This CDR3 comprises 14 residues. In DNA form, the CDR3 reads TGCAGCGCGGATACGGGACAGCACACCGGGGAGCTGTTTTTT. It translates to CSADTGQHTGELFF.

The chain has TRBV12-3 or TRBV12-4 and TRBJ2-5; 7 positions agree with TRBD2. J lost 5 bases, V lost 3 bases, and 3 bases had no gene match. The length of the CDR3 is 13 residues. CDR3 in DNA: TGTGCCAGCAGTTTTACGCGGGAGGAGACCCAGTACTTC. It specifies CASSFTREETQYF.

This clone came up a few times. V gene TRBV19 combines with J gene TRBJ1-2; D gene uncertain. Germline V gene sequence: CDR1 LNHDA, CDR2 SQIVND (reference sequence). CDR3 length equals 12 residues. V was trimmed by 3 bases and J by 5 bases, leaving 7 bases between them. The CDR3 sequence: CASSIPRYGYTF. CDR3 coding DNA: TGTGCCAGTAGTATCCCCAGATATGGCTACACCTTC.

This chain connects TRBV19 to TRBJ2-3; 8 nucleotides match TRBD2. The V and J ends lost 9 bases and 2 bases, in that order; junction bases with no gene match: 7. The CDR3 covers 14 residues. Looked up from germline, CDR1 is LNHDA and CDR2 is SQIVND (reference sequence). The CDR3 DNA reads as TGTGCCAGCGGGAGGGGCTTTTCCACAGATACGCAGTATTTT. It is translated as CASGRGFSTDTQYF.

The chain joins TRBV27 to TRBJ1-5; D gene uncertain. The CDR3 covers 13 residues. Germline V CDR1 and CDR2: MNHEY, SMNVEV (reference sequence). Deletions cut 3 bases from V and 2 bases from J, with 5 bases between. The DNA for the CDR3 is TGTGCCAGCAGTTTTGTAGGCAATCAGCCCCAGCATTTT. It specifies CASSFVGNQPQHF.

The CDR3 nucleotides read TGTGCCAGCAGCCCCGACCTAGCCCGGGACAGGGGGAAGAAGCCCCAGCATTTT. Its translation: CASSPDLARDRGKKPQHF. The chain uses TRBV7-9 and TRBJ1-5; 11 bases line up with TRBD1. The germline V gene encodes CDR1 SEHNR and CDR2 FQNEAQ (reference sequence). V lost 5 bases and J lost 8; bases outside the gene matches: 17. The CDR3 loop spans 18 amino acids.

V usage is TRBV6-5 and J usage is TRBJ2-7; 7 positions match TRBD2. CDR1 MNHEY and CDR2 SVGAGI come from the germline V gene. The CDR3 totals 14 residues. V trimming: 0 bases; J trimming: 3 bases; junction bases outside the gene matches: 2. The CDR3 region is CASSYSSGFYEQYF. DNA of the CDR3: TGTGCCAGCAGTTACTCTAGCGGGTTCTACGAGCAGTACTTC.